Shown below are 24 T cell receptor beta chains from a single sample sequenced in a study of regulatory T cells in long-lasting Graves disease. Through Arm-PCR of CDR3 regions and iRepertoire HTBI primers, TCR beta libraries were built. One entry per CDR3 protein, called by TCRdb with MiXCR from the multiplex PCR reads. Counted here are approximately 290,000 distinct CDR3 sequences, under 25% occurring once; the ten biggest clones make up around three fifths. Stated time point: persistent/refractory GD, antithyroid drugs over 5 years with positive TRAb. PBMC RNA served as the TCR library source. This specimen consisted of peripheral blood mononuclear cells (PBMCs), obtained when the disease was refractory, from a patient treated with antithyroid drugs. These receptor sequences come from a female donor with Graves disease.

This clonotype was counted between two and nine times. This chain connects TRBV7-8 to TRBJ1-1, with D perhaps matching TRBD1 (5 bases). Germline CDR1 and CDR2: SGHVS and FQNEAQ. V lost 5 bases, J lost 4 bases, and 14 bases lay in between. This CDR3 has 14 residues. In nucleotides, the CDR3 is TGTGCCAGCAGCCTCAGGGTGGGGAGCACTGAAGCTTTCTTT. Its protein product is CASSLRVGSTEAFF.

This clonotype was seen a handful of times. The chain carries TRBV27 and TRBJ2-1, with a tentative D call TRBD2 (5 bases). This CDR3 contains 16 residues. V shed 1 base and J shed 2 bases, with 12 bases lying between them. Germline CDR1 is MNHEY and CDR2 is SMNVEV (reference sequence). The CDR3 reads CASSLLSSQAYNEQFF. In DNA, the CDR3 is TGTGCCAGCAGTTTATTATCTAGCCAGGCCTACAATGAGCAGTTCTTC.

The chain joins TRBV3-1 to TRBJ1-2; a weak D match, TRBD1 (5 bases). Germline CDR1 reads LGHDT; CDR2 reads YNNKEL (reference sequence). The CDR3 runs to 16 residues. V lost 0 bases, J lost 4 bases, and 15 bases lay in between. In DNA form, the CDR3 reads TGTGCCAGCAGCCAAGATGCAGGGTCCCCCGGCTATGGCTACACCTTC. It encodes CASSQDAGSPGYGYTF.

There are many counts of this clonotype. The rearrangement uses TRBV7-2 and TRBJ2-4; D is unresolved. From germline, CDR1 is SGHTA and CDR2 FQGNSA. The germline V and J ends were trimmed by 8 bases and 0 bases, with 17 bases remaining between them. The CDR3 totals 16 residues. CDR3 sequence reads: CASRPPKGVAKNIQYF. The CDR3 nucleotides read TGTGCCAGCCGCCCCCCCAAAGGAGTAGCCAAAAACATTCAGTACTTC. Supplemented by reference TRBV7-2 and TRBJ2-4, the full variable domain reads GAGVSQSPSNKVTEKGKDVELRCDPISGHTALYWYRQSLGQGLEFLIYFQGNSAPDKSGLPSDRFSAERTGGSVSTLTIQRTQQEDSAVYLCASRPPKGVAKNIQYFGAGTRLSVL.

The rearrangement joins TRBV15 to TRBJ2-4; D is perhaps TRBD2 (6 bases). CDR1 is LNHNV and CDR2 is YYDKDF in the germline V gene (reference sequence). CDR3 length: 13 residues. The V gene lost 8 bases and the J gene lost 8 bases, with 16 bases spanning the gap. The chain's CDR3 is CATGTGDLDIQYF. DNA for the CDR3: TGTGCCACCGGTACGGGAGACCTGGACATTCAGTACTTC.

The CDR3 DNA reads as TGTGCCAGTAGTAAGGGACGGGAAGCTAACTATGGCTACACCTTC. Translating it yields CASSKGREANYGYTF. This chain joins TRBV19 and TRBJ1-2; a weak D match, TRBD1 (5 bases). The germline V gene encodes CDR1 LNHDA and CDR2 SQIVND (reference sequence). Deletions cut 4 bases from V and 0 bases from J, with 12 bases between. CDR3 length equals 15 residues.

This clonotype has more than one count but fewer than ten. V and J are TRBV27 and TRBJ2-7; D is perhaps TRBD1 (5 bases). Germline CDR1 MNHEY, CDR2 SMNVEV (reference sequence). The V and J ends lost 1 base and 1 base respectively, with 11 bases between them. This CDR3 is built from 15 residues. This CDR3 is CASSLYRGSSYEQYF. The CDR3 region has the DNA TGTGCCAGCAGTTTATATAGGGGCAGTTCCTACGAGCAGTACTTC.

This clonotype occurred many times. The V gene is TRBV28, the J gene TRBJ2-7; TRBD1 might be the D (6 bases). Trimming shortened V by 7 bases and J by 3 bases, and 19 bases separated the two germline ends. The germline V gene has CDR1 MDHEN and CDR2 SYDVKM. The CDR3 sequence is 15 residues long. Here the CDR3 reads CASTAYDRSSYEQYF. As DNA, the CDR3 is TGTGCCAGCACCGCCTATGACAGGTCCAGCTACGAGCAGTACTTC. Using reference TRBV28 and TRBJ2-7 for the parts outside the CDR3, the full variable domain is DVKVTQSSRYLVKRTGEKVFLECVQDMDHENMFWYRQDPGLGLRLIYFSYDVKMKEKGDIPEGYSVSREKKERFSLILESASTNQTSMYLCASTAYDRSSYEQYFGPGTRLTVT.

The CDR3 DNA reads as TGCAGTGCTTCCCCCGGCCTGGGGGGGCAGCCCCAGCATTTT. Its translation is CSASPGLGGQPQHF. This rearrangement joins TRBV20-1 to TRBJ1-5; TRBD1 might be the D (5 bases). The CDR3 consists of 14 residues. V lost 5 bases and J 7 bases, leaving 18 bases between the germline ends. The germline gives CDR1 DFQATT, CDR2 SNEGSKA (reference sequence).

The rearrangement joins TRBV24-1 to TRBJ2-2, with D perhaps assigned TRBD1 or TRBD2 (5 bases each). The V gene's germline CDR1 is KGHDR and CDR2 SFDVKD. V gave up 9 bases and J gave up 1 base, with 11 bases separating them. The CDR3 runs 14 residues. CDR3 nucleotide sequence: TGTGCCACCGAGGGGCGTAGGAACACCGGGGAGCTGTTTTTT. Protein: CATEGRRNTGELFF.

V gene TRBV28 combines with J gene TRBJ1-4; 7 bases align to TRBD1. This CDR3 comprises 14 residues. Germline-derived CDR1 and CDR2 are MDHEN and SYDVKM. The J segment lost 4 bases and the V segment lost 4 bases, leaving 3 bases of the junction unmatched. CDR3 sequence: CASSSGQNNEKLFF. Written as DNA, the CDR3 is TGTGCCAGCAGTTCGGGACAGAATAATGAAAAACTGTTTTTT. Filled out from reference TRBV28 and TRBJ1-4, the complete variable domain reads DVKVTQSSRYLVKRTGEKVFLECVQDMDHENMFWYRQDPGLGLRLIYFSYDVKMKEKGDIPEGYSVSREKKERFSLILESASTNQTSMYLCASSSGQNNEKLFFGSGTQLSVL.

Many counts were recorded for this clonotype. CDR3 DNA: TGCGCCAGCAGTCCGGACGGGATCTACGAGCAGTACTTC. Translation: CASSPDGIYEQYF. V is TRBV5-1 and J is TRBJ2-7, with a weak D call TRBD2 (5 bases). Trimming shortened V by 5 bases and J by 3 bases, and 12 bases separated the two germline ends. The CDR3 contains 13 residues. The germline V gene encodes CDR1 SGHRS and CDR2 YFSETQ.

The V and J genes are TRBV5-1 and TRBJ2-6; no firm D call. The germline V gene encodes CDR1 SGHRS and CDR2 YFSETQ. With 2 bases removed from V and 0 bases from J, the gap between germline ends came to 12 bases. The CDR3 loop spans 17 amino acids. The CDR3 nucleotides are TGCGCCAGCAGCTTACGCATCATCGGCTCTGGGGCCAACGTCCTGACTTTC. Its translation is CASSLRIIGSGANVLTF.

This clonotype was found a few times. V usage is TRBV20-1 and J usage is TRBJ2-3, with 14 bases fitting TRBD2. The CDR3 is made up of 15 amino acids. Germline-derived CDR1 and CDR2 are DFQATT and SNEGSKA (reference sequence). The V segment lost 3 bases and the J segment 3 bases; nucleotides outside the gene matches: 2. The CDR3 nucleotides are TGCAGTGCTAGGGGACTAGCGGGAGCTACAGATACGCAGTATTTT. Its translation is CSARGLAGATDTQYF.

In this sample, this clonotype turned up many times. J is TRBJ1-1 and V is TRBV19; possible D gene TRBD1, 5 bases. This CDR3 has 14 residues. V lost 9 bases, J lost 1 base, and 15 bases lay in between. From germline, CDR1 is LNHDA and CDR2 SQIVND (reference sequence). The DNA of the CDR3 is TGTGCCAGCAGTGGCAGGGAGGGGAACACTGAAGCTTTCTTT. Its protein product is CASSGREGNTEAFF.

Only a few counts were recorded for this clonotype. In DNA form, the CDR3 reads TGTGCCAGCAGCCCACAGGCCGGGGGATCGGGCACTGAAGCTTTCTTT. This codes for CASSPQAGGSGTEAFF. The V call is TRBV5-6, the J call TRBJ1-1; D possibly corresponds to TRBD1 (5 bases). From germline, CDR1 is SGHDT and CDR2 YYEEEE. Trimming took off 4 bases at V and 4 bases at J, with 20 bases between the two ends. This CDR3 is 16 amino acids long.

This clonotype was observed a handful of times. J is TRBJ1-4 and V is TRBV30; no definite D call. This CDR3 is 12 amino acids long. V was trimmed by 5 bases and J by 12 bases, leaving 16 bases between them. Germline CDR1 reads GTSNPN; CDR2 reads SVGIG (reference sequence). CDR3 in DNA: TGTGCCTGGCTGACGACTGGTGGAGAACTGTTTTTT. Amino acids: CAWLTTGGELFF. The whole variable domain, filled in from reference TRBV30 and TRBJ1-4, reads SQTIHQWPATLVQPVGSPLSLECTVEGTSNPNLYWYRQAAGRGLQLLFYSVGIGQISSEVPQNLSASRPQDRQFILSSKKLLLSDSGFYLCAWLTTGGELFFGSGTQLSVL.

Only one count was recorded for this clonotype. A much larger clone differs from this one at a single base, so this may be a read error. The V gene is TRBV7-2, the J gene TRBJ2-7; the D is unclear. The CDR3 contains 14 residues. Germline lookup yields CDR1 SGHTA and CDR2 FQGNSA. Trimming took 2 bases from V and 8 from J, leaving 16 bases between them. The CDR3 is CASSLPTEDGQQYF. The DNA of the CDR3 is TGTGCCAGCAGCTTACCTACCGAAGACGGCCAGCAGTACTTC.

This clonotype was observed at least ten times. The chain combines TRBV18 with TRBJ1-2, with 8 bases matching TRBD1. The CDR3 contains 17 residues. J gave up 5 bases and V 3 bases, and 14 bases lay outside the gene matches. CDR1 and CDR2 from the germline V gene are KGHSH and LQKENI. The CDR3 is CASSPETGTGSIYGYTF. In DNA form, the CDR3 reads TGTGCCAGCTCACCCGAGACCGGGACAGGATCAATTTATGGCTACACCTTC.

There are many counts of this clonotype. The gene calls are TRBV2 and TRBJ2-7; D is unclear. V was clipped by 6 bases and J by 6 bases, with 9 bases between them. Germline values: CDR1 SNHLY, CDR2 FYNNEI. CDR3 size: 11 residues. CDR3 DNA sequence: TGTGCCAGCAGAGAAAACTCCGAGCAGTACTTC. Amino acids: CASRENSEQYF.

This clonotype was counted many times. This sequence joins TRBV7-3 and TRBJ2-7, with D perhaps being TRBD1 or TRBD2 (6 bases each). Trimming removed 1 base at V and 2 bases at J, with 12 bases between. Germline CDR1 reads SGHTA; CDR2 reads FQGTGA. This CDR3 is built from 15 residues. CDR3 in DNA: TGTGCCAGCAGCTTAAATCGGGGGCCAGCCTACGAGCAGTACTTC. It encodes CASSLNRGPAYEQYF. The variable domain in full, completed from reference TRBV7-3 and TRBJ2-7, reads GAGVSQTPSNKVTEKGKYVELRCDPISGHTALYWYRQSLGQGPEFLIYFQGTGAADDSGLPNDRFFAVRPEGSVSTLKIQRTERGDSAVYLCASSLNRGPAYEQYFGPGTRLTVT.

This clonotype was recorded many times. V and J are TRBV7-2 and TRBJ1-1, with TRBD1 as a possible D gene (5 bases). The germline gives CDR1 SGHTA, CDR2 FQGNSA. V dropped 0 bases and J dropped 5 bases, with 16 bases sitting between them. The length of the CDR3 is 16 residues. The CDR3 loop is CASSLAREGARTEAFF. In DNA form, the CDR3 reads TGTGCCAGCAGCTTAGCGCGGGAAGGGGCGCGGACTGAAGCTTTCTTT.

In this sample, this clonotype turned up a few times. CDR3 DNA: TGCAGTGCTAGAGCAGGTTACAGAAGCTCTGGAAACACCATATATTTT. Translating it yields CSARAGYRSSGNTIYF. The chain uses TRBV20-1 and TRBJ1-3, with unresolved D. V was shortened by 1 base and J by 0 bases, with 13 bases between the two germline ends. There are 16 residues in the CDR3. Germline CDR1 DFQATT, CDR2 SNEGSKA (reference sequence).

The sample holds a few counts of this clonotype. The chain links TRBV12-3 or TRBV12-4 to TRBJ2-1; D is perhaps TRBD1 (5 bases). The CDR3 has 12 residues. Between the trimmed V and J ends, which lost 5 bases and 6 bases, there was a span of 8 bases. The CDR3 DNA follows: TGTGCCAGCAGTCCTCAGGGCAATGAGCAGTTCTTC. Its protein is CASSPQGNEQFF.